These T cell receptor beta chains were read from a single sample in a study of cytomegalovirus exposure and HLA in healthy donors. Clones were read by immunoSEQ multiplex PCR, and TCRdb kept only the in-frame ones, dropping some. The sample holds some 140,000 clones, roughly 80% seen once. The sample consisted of PBMCs. These receptors were obtained from a female donor in good health and CMV-seronegative. CDR3s leave out the opening cysteine and the closing phenylalanine or tryptophan.

>TRBJ2-5|TRBV15
ATSRDAAEETQY
>TRBJ2-1|TRBV19
ASSISASWDEQF
>TRBJ2-7|TRBV27
ASSGLAGVYYEQY
>TRBJ1-2|TRBV30
AWTPEGRDYGYT
>TRBJ2-7|TRBV11-3
ASSSSRLSYEQY
>TRBJ2-1|TRBV12-1
ASSFTKGLAENNEQF
>TRBJ2-3|TRBV7-3
ASSSRGDLQY
>TRBJ1-5|TRBV30
AWSGGFNNQPQH
>TRBJ1-2|TRBV10-3
AISETGVRNGYT
>TRBJ2-7|TRBV7-8
ASSLGVAGVSEQY
>TRBJ2-5|TRBV11-3
ASSFDGGDQETQY
>NA|TRBV30
AWTIGSEQY
>TRBJ2-7|TRBV5-8
ASSLGDLSYEQY
>TRBJ2-3|TRBV30
AWFSRVGETYTQY
>TRBJ2-2|TRBV2
ASSEMRRTGELF
>TRBJ1-1|TRBV27
ASSLGRTGRGAEAF
>TRBJ1-2|TRBV5-1
ASSPHLGTGGFGGYT
>TRBJ1-2|TRBV4-1
ASSHDLRTGVIYGYT
>TRBJ2-3|TRBV7-8
ASSLAKSTDTQY
>TRBJ2-7|TRBV9
ASSLQTGAGVYEQY
>TRBJ1-5|TRBV7-8
ASSSDRVGNQPQH
>TRBJ1-2|TRBV5-1
ASSLGITAREHT
>TRBJ1-2|TRBV28
ASSDTGDYYGYT
>TRBJ2-3|TRBV27
ASRFGWGQGTDTQY
>TRBJ1-3|TRBV7-9
ASSLVSTGNTIY
>TRBJ2-7|TRBV6-1
ASSEKGLAGGLEQY
>TRBJ2-4|TRBV7-9
ASSLVDRGDDLAKNIQY
>TRBJ2-7|TRBV7-9
ASRGTGALHEQY
>TRBJ2-2|TRBV4-1
ASSQDPSGVNTGELF
>TRBJ1-1|TRBV11-1
ASSTAQGENTEAF
>TRBJ1-2|TRBV2
ASSEFSGADGYT
>TRBJ1-6|TRBV5-1
ASSLGAADSPLH
>TRBJ1-2|TRBV4-1
ASSQDVNRRRDGYT
>TRBJ2-5|TRBV4-3
ASSQEWEKRETQY
>TRBJ2-5|TRBV10-3
AISAGGLQQETQY
>TRBJ2-2|TRBV19
ASSILGQENTGELF
>TRBJ1-1|TRBV5-8
ASRPLRTGNTEAF
>TRBJ2-3|TRBV20-1
SARGAGTQY
>TRBJ2-7|TRBV7-8
ASSRGLASSYEQY
>TRBJ2-7|TRBV7-9
ASTRGSRYEQY
>TRBJ2-1|TRBV27
ASSSPLRTGGLGEQF
>TRBJ2-5|TRBV11-3
ASSLVGDGGRETQY
>TRBJ2-3|TRBV9
ASSPSGGATDTQY
>TRBJ1-2|TRBV15
ATSAGLWGYGYT
>TRBJ2-7|TRBV7-8
ASSLEPGSSGSSYEQY
>TRBJ2-3|TRBV5-4
ASSLQGTGETDTQY